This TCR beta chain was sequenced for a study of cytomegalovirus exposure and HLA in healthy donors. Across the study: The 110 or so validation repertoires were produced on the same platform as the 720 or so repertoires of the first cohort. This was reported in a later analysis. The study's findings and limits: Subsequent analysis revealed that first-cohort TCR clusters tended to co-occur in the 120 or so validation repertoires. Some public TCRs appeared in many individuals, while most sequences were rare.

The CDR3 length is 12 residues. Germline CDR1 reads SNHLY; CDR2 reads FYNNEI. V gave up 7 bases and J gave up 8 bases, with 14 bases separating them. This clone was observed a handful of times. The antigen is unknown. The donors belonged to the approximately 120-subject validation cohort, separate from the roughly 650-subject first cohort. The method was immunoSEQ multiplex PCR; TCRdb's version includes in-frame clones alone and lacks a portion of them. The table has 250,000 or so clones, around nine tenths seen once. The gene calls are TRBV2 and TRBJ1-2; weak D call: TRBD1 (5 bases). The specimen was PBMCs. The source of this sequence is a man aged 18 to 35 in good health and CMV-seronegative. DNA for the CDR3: TGTGCCAGCAAGGGGCCTATTGACGGCTACACCTTC. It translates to CASKGPIDGYTF.